The present TCR beta chain was sequenced within a study of T cell repertoires in cytomegalovirus infection. At the level of the study: Public TCR beta signatures provided an indication of both CMV infection and a matching HLA type.

Findings and caveats of the study: Public TCR beta family frequency separated CMV-and-HLA carriers, including in an independent cohort. CMV-specific TCR beta clonotypes restricted by HLA-C dominated the ex vivo response.

From the reads, TCRdb called clonotypes with MiXCR, one entry per CDR3 protein. Found here are 250,000 or so distinct CDR3 sequences, more than 9% of them singletons; the top ten hold 1.5% to 2%. This clonotype was detected ten times or more. Its antigen is unknown. The CDR3 extends over 16 amino acids. V trimming: 6 bases; J trimming: 2 bases; junction bases outside the gene matches: 7. Germline V gene data show CDR1 as MDHEN and CDR2 as SYDVKM. The gene calls are TRBV28 and TRBJ1-3; TRBD1 matches at 10 bases. The material sequenced was PBMCs. The TCR was taken from a human donor in good health (CMV status not recorded). Some clones in this sample may be carry-over from other donors' samples. CDR3 protein: CASRPDRGRTGNTIYF. The CDR3 coding sequence is TGTGCCAGCAGACCTGACAGGGGGCGAACTGGAAACACCATATATTTT.